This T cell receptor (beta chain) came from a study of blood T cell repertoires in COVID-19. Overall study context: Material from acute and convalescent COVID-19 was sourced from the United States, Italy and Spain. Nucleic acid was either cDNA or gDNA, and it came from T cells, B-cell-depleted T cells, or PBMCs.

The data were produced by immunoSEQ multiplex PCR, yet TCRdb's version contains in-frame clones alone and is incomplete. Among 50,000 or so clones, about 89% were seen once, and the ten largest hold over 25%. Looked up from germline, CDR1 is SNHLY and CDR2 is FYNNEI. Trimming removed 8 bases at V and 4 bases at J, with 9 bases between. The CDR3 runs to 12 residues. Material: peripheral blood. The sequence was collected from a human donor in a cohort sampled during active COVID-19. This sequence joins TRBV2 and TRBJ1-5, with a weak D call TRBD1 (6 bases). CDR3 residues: CASGDTNQPQHF. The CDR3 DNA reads TGTGCCAGCGGGGACACGAATCAGCCCCAGCATTTT.